This T cell receptor beta chain was sequenced during a study of T cells in localized non-small cell lung cancer. This clone was observed a few times. The data were produced by immunoSEQ multiplex PCR, yet TCRdb's version contains in-frame clones alone and is incomplete. The data show about 3,500 clones, more than 20% seen once. The ends lost 2 bases at V and 7 bases at J; junction bases unmatched: 7. CDR3 size: 15 residues. CDR1 is MNHGY and CDR2 is SAAAGT in the germline V gene. This chain joins TRBV6-8 and TRBJ1-5, with TRBD1 matching 8 bases. The source material was lung tumor tissue, sampled before any cancer treatment. The sequence derives from a woman aged 40 to 75 with stage I lung adenocarcinoma. The CDR3 loop reads CASSYEDRASQPQHF. CDR3 nucleotide sequence: TGTGCCAGCAGTTACGAGGACAGGGCGAGCCAGCCCCAGCATTTT.